The 4 T cell receptor beta chains below were found in one sample sequenced in a study of control samples from healthy donors and cancer patients. TCRdb keeps only in-frame clones here, not all; method: immunoSEQ multiplex PCR. The table has about 200,000 clones, 90% to 95% seen once. The sample was blood. These receptors all come from a man in his thirties or forties in good health.

The J gene is TRBJ1-1, the V gene TRBV5-1; 7 bases match TRBD1. The germline CDR1 and CDR2 sequences are SGHRS and YFSETQ. With V trimmed by 3 bases and J by 2 bases, 7 bases remained unmatched. The CDR3 length is 15 residues. The CDR3 coding sequence is TGCGCCAGCAGCTGGGACAGAATCGCTAACACTGAAGCTTTCTTT. Translated, it gives CASSWDRIANTEAFF.

The rearrangement joins TRBV11-2 to TRBJ2-7, with 10 bases matching TRBD1. The CDR3 sequence is 14 residues long. Germline CDR1 is SGHAT and CDR2 is FQNNGV. The trim removed 3 bases at V and 12 bases at J, leaving 11 bases unmatched. This CDR3 is CASSFAGTGEIWYF. The DNA of the CDR3 is TGTGCCAGCAGCTTCGCCGGGACAGGGGAAATTTGGTACTTC.

This clone has only one observation. CDR3 nucleotide sequence: TGTGCCACCAGCAGCACAGGGGTTGGGGGCACTGAAGCTTTCTTT. This translates into CATSSTGVGGTEAFF. The chain has TRBV2 and TRBJ1-1; 7 bases match TRBD1. CDR3 length equals 15 residues. Germline V gene lookup returns CDR1 SNHLY and CDR2 FYNNEI. V was clipped by 10 bases and J by 4 bases; unmatched bases: 15.

The sample holds one count of this clone. The chain is built from TRBV29-1 and TRBJ1-2; 7 bases are shared with TRBD1. This CDR3 is 14 amino acids long. The trim removed 5 bases at V and 8 bases at J, leaving 14 bases unmatched. Per the germline V gene, CDR1 is SQVTM and CDR2 is ANQGSEA. CDR3 bases: TGCAGCGTTAGTAATGAACAGGGGATGCGGGGCTACACCTTC. It codes for CSVSNEQGMRGYTF.